This T cell receptor (beta chain) was recovered during a study of T cell repertoires in cytomegalovirus infection. Study outcomes and limitations: Frequencies of public TCR beta families were cumulated, and this identified carriers of CMV plus the relevant HLA.

This clonotype showed up many times. The antigen is not known. TCRdb used MiXCR to reprocess the reads, holding one entry per CDR3 protein. The repertoire holds about 260,000 distinct CDR3 sequences, with approximately 9.2% as singletons. Trimming took off 6 bases at V and 7 bases at J, with 16 bases between the two ends. The CDR3 extends over 14 amino acids. Sequencing used PBMCs. The V gene is TRBV12-3 or TRBV12-4, the J gene TRBJ2-1, with D possibly matching TRBD1 (6 bases). This clonotype was sampled from a human donor in good health (CMV status not recorded). Some clones in this sample may be carry-over from other donors' samples. The CDR3 DNA reads as TGTGCCAGCAGCTCCCAACAGGGTGGGAATGAGCAGTTCTTC. Its protein is CASSSQQGGNEQFF.